The 32 T cell receptor beta chains below come from one sample, sequenced in a study of shared clonotypes between healthy human individuals. TCRdb's copy holds only in-frame clones and misses some; the assay was immunoSEQ multiplex PCR. The sample holds approximately 620,000 clones, more than 95% seen once. Specimen: naive CD4+ T cells sorted from blood. Stated subset: CD45RA+ positively selected. The receptors come from a woman aged 30 to 39 in good health.

J is TRBJ2-2 and V is TRBV25-1; D possibly corresponds to TRBD1 (5 bases). V was pared by 6 bases and J by 6 bases, with 14 bases between. CDR1 is MGHDK and CDR2 is SYGVNS in the germline V gene. This CDR3 is built from 14 residues. In DNA form, the CDR3 reads TGTGCCAGCAGAGGTCAGGGCATTCCCGGGGAGCTGTTTTTT. The encoded protein is CASRGQGIPGELFF.

This chain connects TRBV29-1 to TRBJ1-1; TRBD1 might be the D (5 bases). The germline V gene encodes CDR1 SQVTM and CDR2 ANQGSEA. CDR3 length: 11 residues. V was pared by 3 bases and J by 4 bases, with 6 bases between. This CDR3 is CSVDGGTEAFF. The CDR3, as DNA: TGCAGCGTTGATGGGGGCACTGAAGCTTTCTTT.

The chain joins TRBV28 to TRBJ2-5; D possibly corresponds to TRBD2 (5 bases). Near its end, the DNA agrees better with TRBJ2-7, so the J call may be wrong. CDR3 size: 15 residues. The V gene's germline CDR1 is MDHEN and CDR2 SYDVKM. CDR3 nucleotide sequence: TGTGCCAGCAGTTTCGCGGGCACTAGCTCCTACGAGCAGTACTTC. It encodes CASSFAGTSSYEQYF.

J is TRBJ1-1 and V is TRBV5-5, with TRBD1 matching 7 bases. The CDR3 is 17 amino acids. Germline V CDR1 and CDR2: SGHKS, YYEKEE (reference sequence). The trim removed 4 bases at V and 1 base at J, leaving 13 bases unmatched. CDR3 sequence (DNA): TGTGCCAGCAGCGAGACAGGGATACCCGATCAGAACACTGAAGCTTTCTTT. Translated: CASSETGIPDQNTEAFF.

The chain carries TRBV28 and TRBJ1-6, with 9 bases matching TRBD1. Losses at the gene ends were 6 bases for V and 9 bases for J; bases not matched to a gene: 12. CDR3 size: 16 residues. From germline, CDR1 is MDHEN and CDR2 SYDVKM. This CDR3 is CASRTLGGQGISPLHF. DNA for the CDR3: TGTGCCAGCAGGACCTTGGGGGGACAGGGTATTTCACCCCTCCACTTT.

This chain joins TRBV10-1 and TRBJ2-1, with 7 bases matching TRBD2. Germline values: CDR1 WNHNN, CDR2 SYGVQD (reference sequence). The CDR3 has 13 amino acids. V trimming: 5 bases; J trimming: 7 bases; junction bases outside the gene matches: 5. The CDR3 loop is CASSFAGVNEQFF. DNA of the CDR3: TGCGCCAGCAGTTTCGCGGGAGTGAATGAGCAGTTCTTC.

CDR3 sequence (DNA): TGTGCCAGCAGCGCGAGGGGACTAGGCCATCAGCCCCAGCATTTT. This gives the protein CASSARGLGHQPQHF. The genes are TRBV7-8 and TRBJ1-5; tentatively, D is TRBD1 (5 bases). The V end was cut by 5 bases, the J end by 5 bases, with 16 bases between. The germline CDR1 and CDR2 sequences are SGHVS and FQNEAQ. The CDR3 consists of 15 residues.

The chain joins TRBV6-5 to TRBJ2-5; D might be TRBD1 (6 bases). The length of the CDR3 is 13 residues. Germline V gene lookup returns CDR1 MNHEY and CDR2 SVGAGI. V lost 5 bases to trimming and J lost 11 bases, with 18 bases between them. Here the CDR3 reads CASSQPGTLQQYF. The CDR3 coding sequence is TGTGCCAGCAGTCAGCCCGGGACACTACAGCAGTACTTC.

The chain couples TRBV10-2 to TRBJ1-1; TRBD1 is a possible D gene (6 bases). The V and J ends lost 2 bases and 1 base respectively, with 11 bases between them. This CDR3 has 15 residues. CDR1 is WSHSY and CDR2 is SAAADI in the germline V gene. The chain's CDR3 is CASSERGSPNTEAFF. The CDR3 coding sequence is TGCGCCAGCAGTGAGAGGGGGAGCCCGAACACTGAAGCTTTCTTT.

The chain joins TRBV4-1 to TRBJ1-5, with a tentative D call TRBD1 (5 bases). CDR3 length: 17 amino acids. Germline CDR1 and CDR2: MGHRA and YSYEKL. Trimming removed 1 base at V and 0 bases at J, with 13 bases between. The CDR3 coding sequence is TGCGCCAGCAGCCAAGGCGGGGGGAGGGGTAGCAATCAGCCCCAGCATTTT. It yields the protein CASSQGGGRGSNQPQHF.

V and J are TRBV27 and TRBJ2-7, with TRBD2 matching 7 bases. Trimming cost V 6 bases and J 2 bases; bases outside gene matches: 13. Germline CDR1 MNHEY, CDR2 SMNVEV (reference sequence). The CDR3 is 16 amino acids. For the CDR3, the DNA is TGTGCCAGCAGCCAAGACGGACTAGGTTTTACCTACGAGCAGTACTTC. Protein sequence: CASSQDGLGFTYEQYF.

This chain links TRBV11-2 with TRBJ2-1; 7 bases match TRBD2. The CDR3 totals 16 residues. The J segment lost 4 bases and the V segment lost 5 bases, leaving 11 bases of the junction unmatched. CDR1 and CDR2 (germline): SGHAT, FQNNGV. This chain's CDR3 is CASSPRDSGSYNEQFF. The CDR3 bases are TGTGCCAGCAGCCCCCGTGATAGCGGGTCGTACAATGAGCAGTTCTTC.

This sequence joins TRBV19 and TRBJ2-5; the D is unclear. Germline V gives CDR1 LNHDA, CDR2 SQIVND (reference sequence). The CDR3 runs 14 residues. Trimming took off 9 bases at V and 0 bases at J, with 14 bases between the two ends. The CDR3 loop is CASDSGEYQETQYF. The CDR3 nucleotides read TGTGCCAGCGATTCCGGCGAGTACCAAGAGACCCAGTACTTC. Full variable domain (outside the CDR3, taken from reference TRBV19 and TRBJ2-5): DGGITQSPKYLFRKEGQNVTLSCEQNLNHDAMYWYRQDPGQGLRLIYYSQIVNDFQKGDIAEGYSVSREKKESFPLTVTSAQKNPTAFYLCASDSGEYQETQYFGPGTRLLVL.

The V call is TRBV28, the J call TRBJ1-6; 10 bases agree with TRBD1. There are 16 residues in the CDR3. Germline CDR1 MDHEN, CDR2 SYDVKM. J gave up 10 bases and V 6 bases, and 12 bases lay outside the gene matches. The CDR3 sequence: CASRPGTGASLSPLHF. The CDR3 coding sequence is TGTGCCAGCAGGCCCGGGACAGGGGCCTCGCTGTCACCCCTCCACTTT.

This clone has just one count. The chain has TRBV6-1 and TRBJ1-1, with D possibly being TRBD1 (5 bases). The germline CDR1 and CDR2 sequences are MNHNS and SASEGT. Trimming took off 11 bases at V and 1 base at J, with 11 bases between the two ends. This CDR3 spans 12 amino acids. The CDR3 sequence: CAAGPRNTEAFF. In DNA form, the CDR3 reads TGTGCCGCGGGACCGCGGAACACTGAAGCTTTCTTT.

This chain uses TRBV6-5 with TRBJ2-5; TRBD2 agrees at 12 bases. The last part of the DNA fits TRBJ2-7 better; the J call may be wrong. The CDR3 runs to 15 residues. CDR1 is MNHEY, CDR2 SVGAGI, per germline. CDR3: CASSTPGTSGYEQYF. The CDR3 DNA sequence: TGTGCCAGCAGTACCCCCGGGACTAGCGGGTACGAGCAGTACTTC.

V gene TRBV15 combines with J gene TRBJ1-5; D gene uncertain. The CDR3 contains 15 residues. The V gene's germline CDR1 is LNHNV and CDR2 YYDKDF (reference sequence). V was shortened by 5 bases and J by 4 bases, with 15 bases between the two germline ends. This CDR3 reads CATSVRLGPNQPQHF. CDR3 DNA: TGTGCCACCAGCGTCAGACTGGGCCCTAATCAGCCCCAGCATTTT.

The genes are TRBV11-2 and TRBJ2-2, with 7 nucleotides matching TRBD2. This CDR3 region has 15 residues. The junction had 7 bases not matched to a gene; V was cut back by 3 bases and J by 6 bases. Germline loops: CDR1 SGHAT, CDR2 FQNNGV. CDR3 amino acids: CASSFASGAPGELFF. The CDR3 nucleotides are TGTGCCAGCAGCTTCGCTAGCGGAGCGCCCGGGGAGCTGTTTTTT.

As for this clone: Other DNA sequences of this sample code for an identical CDR3. The chain recombines TRBV5-1 with TRBJ2-7; TRBD1 aligns across 9 bases. CDR1 and CDR2 from the germline V gene are SGHRS and YFSETQ. The CDR3 extends over 15 amino acids. Trimming at V came to 2 bases and at J to 1 base, leaving 4 bases not matched to a gene. CDR3 residues: CASSLTGQGSYEQYF. CDR3 sequence (DNA): TGCGCCAGCAGCTTAACGGGACAGGGATCCTACGAGCAGTACTTC.

The V call is TRBV2, the J call TRBJ1-1; no reliable D call. CDR1 is SNHLY, CDR2 FYNNEI, per germline. V lost 6 bases and J 0 bases, leaving 11 bases between the germline ends. This CDR3 has 14 amino acids. The DNA of the CDR3 is TGTGCCAGCAGACAAGTAGAGATGAACACTGAAGCTTTCTTT. Protein sequence: CASRQVEMNTEAFF.

This clone appeared a few times. This chain links TRBV28 with TRBJ1-2; no firm D call. The V gene's germline CDR1 is MDHEN and CDR2 SYDVKM. The V end lost 6 bases, the J end lost 2 bases, and 7 bases lay between the germline ends. This CDR3 spans 12 amino acids. The CDR3 sequence: CASRLGNYGYTF. CDR3 sequence (DNA): TGTGCCAGCAGACTGGGAAACTATGGCTACACCTTC.

The chain uses TRBV2 and TRBJ2-7; no clear D. Germline V lookup: CDR1 SNHLY, CDR2 FYNNEI. The V and J ends lost 4 bases and 6 bases respectively, with 10 bases between them. The CDR3 length is 12 residues. The CDR3 DNA follows: TGTGCCAGCAGTGTGCAGTCCCTCGAGCAGTACTTC. Protein product: CASSVQSLEQYF. Looking up the rest from reference TRBV2 and TRBJ2-7 gives the full variable domain: EPEVTQTPSHQVTQMGQEVILRCVPISNHLYFYWYRQILGQKVEFLVSFYNNEISEKSEIFDDQFSVERPDGSNFTLKIRSTKLEDSAMYFCASSVQSLEQYFGPGTRLTVT.

The J gene is TRBJ2-1, the V gene TRBV5-8; D uncertain. CDR3 length: 15 residues. Trimming stripped 4 bases from V and 0 bases from J, with 11 bases between. CDR1 is SGHTS and CDR2 is YDEGEE in the germline V gene. The CDR3 is CASSHIGSSYNEQFF. CDR3 bases: TGTGCCAGCAGCCACATAGGTTCCTCCTACAATGAGCAGTTCTTC.

V usage is TRBV4-2 and J usage is TRBJ2-7; 9 positions match TRBD2. J gave up 3 bases and V 4 bases, and 13 bases lay outside the gene matches. The germline V gene encodes CDR1 LGHNA and CDR2 YNFKEQ. The CDR3 runs 17 residues. The CDR3 DNA follows: TGTGCCAGCAGCCTCCGCCCGACTAGCGGACCTCTCTACGAGCAGTACTTC. This codes for CASSLRPTSGPLYEQYF.

This CDR3 reads CASSRGGYEQYF. The CDR3 coding sequence is TGTGCCAGCAGCCGTGGGGGGTACGAGCAGTACTTC. The rearrangement uses TRBV6-6 and TRBJ2-7; D possibly corresponds to TRBD2 (6 bases). CDR1 is MNHNY and CDR2 is SVGAGI in the germline V gene (reference sequence). The germline V and J ends were trimmed by 6 bases and 4 bases, with 10 bases remaining between them. This CDR3 contains 12 residues.

In DNA form, the CDR3 reads TGTGCCAGCAGCGGGTGGACAGGGAACACTGAAGCTTTCTTT. It translates to CASSGWTGNTEAFF. The V call is TRBV7-8, the J call TRBJ1-1; 7 nucleotides line up with TRBD1. The CDR3 loop spans 14 amino acids. From germline, CDR1 is SGHVS and CDR2 FQNEAQ. Unmatched junction bases numbered 4, after V lost 5 bases and J lost 1 base.

The chain joins TRBV18 to TRBJ1-3; no clear D gene. Germline CDR1 is KGHSH and CDR2 is LQKENI. The germline V and J ends were trimmed by 5 bases and 0 bases, with 8 bases remaining between them. The CDR3 sequence is 14 residues long. The CDR3 reads CASSETPSGNTIYF. Here the CDR3 DNA reads TGTGCCAGCTCAGAAACCCCCTCTGGAAACACCATATATTTT.

J is TRBJ2-1 and V is TRBV2; D gene unclear. Germline V CDR1 and CDR2: SNHLY, FYNNEI. CDR3 length: 13 residues. V was pared by 6 bases and J by 7 bases, with 13 bases between. DNA of the CDR3: TGTGCCAGCAGGTCTAGATCTTTGAATGAGCAGTTCTTC. It yields the protein CASRSRSLNEQFF.

J is TRBJ2-1 and V is TRBV6-6, with 8 bases matching TRBD2. V was clipped by 2 bases and J by 7 bases; unmatched bases: 4. The length of the CDR3 is 14 residues. Germline CDR1 and CDR2: MNHNY and SVGAGI (reference sequence). The CDR3 nucleotides read TGTGCCAGCAGTTACATCCCTAGCGGGAATGAGCAGTTCTTC. This translates into CASSYIPSGNEQFF.

The CDR3 DNA sequence: TGTGCCAGCAGCCCCCCGGGACTCCTCGACTACGAGCAGTACTTC. It yields the protein CASSPPGLLDYEQYF. This chain joins TRBV5-4 and TRBJ2-7, with D possibly being TRBD2 (6 bases). This CDR3 has 15 amino acids. Germline V gene sequence: CDR1 SGHNT, CDR2 YYREEE (reference sequence). V dropped 4 bases and J dropped 3 bases, with 17 bases sitting between them. Variable domain in full (rest from reference TRBV5-4 and TRBJ2-7): ETGVTQSPTHLIKTRGQQVTLRCSSQSGHNTVSWYQQALGQGPQFIFQYYREEENGRGNFPPRFSGLQFPNYSSELNVNALELDDSALYLCASSPPGLLDYEQYFGPGTRLTVT.

This chain joins TRBV19 and TRBJ2-5; D gene ambiguous. From germline, CDR1 is LNHDA and CDR2 SQIVND (reference sequence). This CDR3 region has 14 residues. The V end was cut by 8 bases, the J end by 2 bases, with 15 bases between. CDR3 nucleotides: TGTGCCAGTGGATCTCAGGCCGCACAAGAGACCCAGTACTTC. It encodes CASGSQAAQETQYF.

This clone was recorded a few times. This chain links TRBV7-9 with TRBJ1-2, with unresolved D. Per germline, CDR1 SEHNR and CDR2 FQNEAQ (reference sequence). V was shortened by 2 bases and J by 3 bases, with 13 bases between the two germline ends. This CDR3 contains 15 residues. The CDR3 bases are TGTGCCAGCAGCTTACAGTCAGGTAGAGACTATGGCTACACCTTC. Its translation: CASSLQSGRDYGYTF.